Reported below is one T cell receptor beta chain. Its specificity is not known. TCRdb re-derived calls from the 5' RACE reads in MiXCR, one entry per CDR3 protein. The table has about 400,000 distinct CDR3 sequences, around 17% seen once. This specimen belongs to a study of T-cell memory formation after mild COVID-19. Study-wide context: For the most part, TCR clusters were specific to one donor. Study-wide results and limits: Second-wave clones with a day 37 peak had unconfirmed SARS-CoV-2 specificity. Contracting clones from day 15 to 85 showed balanced CD4/CD8; later expanders favored CD4+.

CDR3 size: 12 residues. V was shortened by 5 bases and J by 4 bases, with 8 bases between the two germline ends. The germline V gene encodes CDR1 MGHRA and CDR2 YSYEKL. Sequenced material: PBMCs or a T cell subset sorted from them (not recorded which). The V gene is TRBV4-1, the J gene TRBJ1-2; D gene ambiguous. This clonotype was obtained from a man between 18 and 35 years old who had mild COVID-19 (a few samples of this study predate the infection). Cell type and time point are not known. In DNA, the CDR3 is TGCGCCAGCAGCGGGGATCGCTATGGCTACACCTTC. Its protein is CASSGDRYGYTF.